The clone carrying this T cell receptor beta chain was observed once. The antigen is undetermined. This sample includes further DNA sequences coding for the same CDR3. RNA was extracted and reverse transcribed into cDNA as the sequencing template. The assay was immunoSEQ multiplex PCR, and TCRdb's table has in-frame clones only and misses some. The profile shows some 200,000 clones, under 75% of them singletons. CDR1 and CDR2 from the germline V gene are DFQATT and SNEGSKA (reference sequence). V lost 4 bases and J lost 5, with 4 bases in between. The CDR3 consists of 10 residues. The treatment is: oral pan-JAK inhibitor, 5-10 mg twice daily. This sample was included in a study of CD8+ T cells in alopecia areata. Overall study results and limits: There was only one nonresponder, so it was unclear how baseline CD8+ expansion relates to response. While tofacitinib was given, many expanded lesional clones persisted in scalp and blood. Among patients, TCR sharing was less clear than in mice, a difference possibly due in part to HLA diversity in the patient population.

The TCR originated in a human donor with alopecia areata. The sample was CD4+ T cells sorted from blood, taken at week 4, from a patient treated with tofacitinib. The chain is built from TRBV20-1 and TRBJ2-3; D gene uncertain. This chain's CDR3 is CSATLDTQYF. DNA for the CDR3: TGCAGTGCTACTCTAGATACGCAGTATTTT.